This entry features one T cell receptor beta chain sequence. Russia was home to the donors, healthy Caucasian individuals aged 6 to 90. Through a sample-barcoded 5' primer and a J-beta primer mix, a second PCR was run for roughly 7 to 12 cycles. From the 5' RACE reads, TCRdb called clonotypes with MiXCR, one entry per CDR3 protein. The profile shows 950,000 to 1,200,000 distinct CDR3 sequences, more than 30% of them singletons. The record originates from a study of blood T cells in healthy people across ages. This CDR3 spans 16 amino acids. V gave up 1 base and J gave up 0 bases, with 13 bases separating them. From germline, CDR1 is DFQATT and CDR2 SNEGSKA (reference sequence).

This receptor was identified in a man in his late teens or twenties in good health. The chain is built from TRBV20-1 and TRBJ2-1; D is unclear. Sequences were obtained from blood. The CDR3 DNA follows: TGCAGTGCTAGAGCACCCAGTGAGAGCTCCTACAATGAGCAGTTCTTC. This translates into CSARAPSESSYNEQFF.